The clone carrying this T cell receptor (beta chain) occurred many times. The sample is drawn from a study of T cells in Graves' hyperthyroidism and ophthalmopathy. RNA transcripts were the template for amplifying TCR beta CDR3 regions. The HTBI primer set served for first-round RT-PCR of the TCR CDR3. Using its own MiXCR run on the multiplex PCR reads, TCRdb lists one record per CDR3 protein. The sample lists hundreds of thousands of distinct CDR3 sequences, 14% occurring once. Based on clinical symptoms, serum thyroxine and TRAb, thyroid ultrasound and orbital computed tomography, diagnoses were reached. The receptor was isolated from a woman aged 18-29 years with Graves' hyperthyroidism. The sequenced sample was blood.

CDR3 in amino acids: CASSGTLAGRTEAFF. In DNA form, the CDR3 reads TGTGCCAGCAGTGGGACACTCGCAGGGAGGACTGAAGCTTTCTTT. V and J are TRBV2 and TRBJ1-1; tentatively, D is TRBD1 (5 bases). V lost 4 bases, J lost 5 bases, and 17 bases lay in between. This CDR3 is built from 15 residues. CDR1 and CDR2 from the germline V gene are SNHLY and FYNNEI.